Each of the 2 T cell receptor beta chains below was sequenced from the same sample in a study of regulatory T cells in long-lasting Graves disease (dated by TCRdb to the early 2020s). Library method: multiplex PCR. Sequenced on an Illumina HiSeq 4000. To build TCR beta libraries, CDR3 regions were amplified by Arm-PCR using iRepertoire HTBI primers. Using fastp trimming at Q25 and MiXCR clonotype assembly, TCRdb reanalyzed the public sequencing data and kept in-frame beta chains. CDR3 protein sequences are deduplicated, and each keeps its most common genes and DNA. The sample table records hundreds of thousands of distinct CDR3 sequences; around 17% of these occur just once. The top ten hold 30% of the sample. According to the study, the label for this sample's time point signals: newly diagnosed GD, antithyroid drugs for less than 3 months. For both TCR sequencing and RNA sequencing, RNA was extracted from PBMCs in TRIzol.

This sample also belongs to another study, concerning T cells in Graves' hyperthyroidism and ophthalmopathy.

Sequenced here: peripheral blood mononuclear cells (PBMCs), sampled at new diagnosis, from a patient treated with antithyroid drugs. These receptors came from a middle-aged man with Graves disease. Donor details come from another sample of the same person, matched by shared clones.

This clonotype was seen many times. This chain connects TRBV5-1 to TRBJ2-7; D gene uncertain. The CDR3 length is 12 residues. CDR1 and CDR2 from the germline V gene are SGHRS and YFSETQ. V was clipped by 0 bases and J by 6 bases, with 7 bases between them. The CDR3, as DNA: TGCGCCAGCAGCTTGGTTATCGGCGAGCAGTACTTC. Its translation: CASSLVIGEQYF.

This clonotype was counted many times. V gene TRBV30 combines with J gene TRBJ1-5; D is undetermined. Germline V gene sequence: CDR1 GTSNPN, CDR2 SVGIG (reference sequence). This CDR3 has 14 residues. V lost 0 bases and J 0 bases, leaving 6 bases between the germline ends. This CDR3 reads CAWSVADSNQPQHF. The CDR3 DNA follows: TGTGCCTGGAGTGTTGCGGATAGCAATCAGCCCCAGCATTTT.